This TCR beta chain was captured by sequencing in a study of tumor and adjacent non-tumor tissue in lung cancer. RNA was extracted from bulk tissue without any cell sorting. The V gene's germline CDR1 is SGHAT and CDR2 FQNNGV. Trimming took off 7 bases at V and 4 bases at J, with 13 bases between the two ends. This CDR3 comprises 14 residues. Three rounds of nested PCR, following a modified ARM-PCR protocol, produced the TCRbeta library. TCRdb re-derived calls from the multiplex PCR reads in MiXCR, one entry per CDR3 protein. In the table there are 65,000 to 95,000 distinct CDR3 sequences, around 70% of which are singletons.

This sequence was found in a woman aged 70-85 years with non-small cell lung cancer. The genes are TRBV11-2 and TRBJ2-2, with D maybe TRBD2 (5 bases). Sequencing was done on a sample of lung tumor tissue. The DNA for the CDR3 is TGTGCCAGCAATCTGGACTTTGGCACCGGGGAGCTGTTTTTT. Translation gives CASNLDFGTGELFF.